The following is a T cell receptor beta chain sequence with its context. No cognate antigen has been identified for it. No quality values exist for individual bases; no much larger clone is one base distant. The sample originates from a study of blood T cells in healthy people across ages (dated by TCRdb to about 2015). Looking at the study overall: Template switching captured roughly one uniquely barcoded TCR beta cDNA molecule per two T cells in model experiments. To track age-related changes in TCR beta repertoire diversity, the study relied on deep sequencing normalized with unique cDNA molecular identifiers. The donors were divided into four age groups: young (average around 16 years), middle-aged (about 39), aged (approximately 64) and long-lived (82). Using the same blood draw, the study looked at two additional independent replicas of 1 million unique cDNA reads for two donors, one aged 18 to 30 and the other aged 80 or older. The research as a whole found: Total diversity estimates from one million sequenced T cells were considered lower bounds and underestimates. Observed TCR beta diversity per million T cells fell roughly linearly with age, and a significant reduction was already apparent by age roughly 40. The long-lived group showed more naive CD4+ T cells, fewer expanded clones and increased TCR diversity than the aged group, suggesting age selection. Observed TCR beta diversity correlated strongly with the percentage of naive T cells measured by flow cytometry. Because the CMV infection status of the donors was unknown, age-related changes in expanded clonotypes may potentially have been confounded. Because profiling used bulk unsorted PBMCs, naive and antigen-experienced compartments could not be compared conclusively.

Libraries were constructed by 5' RACE. The reads were generated on an Illumina HiSeq 2500. A second PCR of about 6 to 11 cycles was run with a J-beta primer mix and a sample-barcoded 5' primer. A unique molecular identifier was introduced onto each TCR beta cDNA molecule by a template-switch 5' adaptor carrying 12 random nucleotides. Each sample yielded at least 2.5 million CDR3-containing paired-end reads. The Mint cDNA synthesis kit, primed by a TRBC-specific oligonucleotide, was used to synthesize first-strand cDNA from all RNA. All cDNA was treated with uracil-DNA glycosylase and then went through a first 18-cycle PCR with the universal primers M1SS and BC2_uni_R. Processing in the source paper ran as follows. Normalization of each sample was performed by random selection of 1 million high-quality reads, each carrying a distinct molecular identifier. Instead of being binned into consensus sequences, reads with shared molecular identifiers were discarded. CDR3 identification, clonotype clustering and error correction used MiTCR with a Q25 quality threshold and the strictest error-elimination algorithm. A nonparametric unseen species model with Euler transformation was used to estimate a lower bound on total TCR beta diversity. In TCRdb, the public reads were trimmed at Q25 with fastp and aligned with MiXCR, with productive beta chains retained. Every distinct CDR3 protein forms one entry, paired with its most common genes and DNA. These V and J calls derive from TCRdb rather than the authors' analysis. The sample includes about 500,000 distinct CDR3 sequences, with less than 25% observed a single time. The biggest ten clones account for 8.7% of the sample.

The 39 donors, aged about 6 to 95 years, were systemically healthy Caucasian individuals from Russia. Each donor gave approximately 9.4 milliliters of peripheral blood, drawn into EDTA-treated Vacutainer tubes. Ficoll-Paque density-gradient centrifugation was used to isolate PBMCs, with at least 6 million obtained per sample. Total RNA was extracted from PBMCs with Trizol reagent, with at least 6 micrograms obtained per sample. For every donor, an aliquot of PBMCs went through flow cytometry to measure the percentages of naive CD45RAhigh/CD27high T cells. Taken from the germline V gene, the CDR1 and CDR2 loops are SGDLS and YYNGEE. Reading from cysteine to phenylalanine, the CDR3 counts 15 amino acids. The kept DNA is CDR3 alone, 45 bases in frame from the first base. The junction shows trimming of 4 bases on V and 2 bases on J, and the gene matches do not reach 6 bases of it. A further study also used this sample, focusing on T cells of mothers and their children. As described in the second report: Donors were nine systemically healthy Caucasian individuals: three mothers and their six children. cDNA synthesis used all of the extracted RNA, with approximately 1.4 ug of RNA in each 15 ul reaction. In the second PCR, the M1S primer introduced both the sample barcodes and 2-4 random nucleotides. Over 9 million TCR beta CDR3 reads came from each mother, compared with a few million reads from each child. In both related and unrelated pairs, thymic selection shapes the output of TCR recombination in a similar way, with inherited differences having only a minor effect. Normalized repertoire overlap was always slightly but never significantly higher in related than unrelated mother-child pairs. No persistent microchimeric T cell clones were found, with a detection sensitivity of 80 to 100 clones per million clonotypes. In the study, deep NGS was used to compare the TCR beta repertoires of mothers and children, and features distinguishing related mother-child pairs from unrelated individuals were sought. Mothers averaged roughly 40 +/- 4 years of age and children averaged about 10 +/- 4 years. After adapter ligation with NEBNext reagents, the libraries were sequenced on Illumina HiSeq 2000 with 100+100 nt paired-end reads. To avoid cross-contamination, the mother libraries and the child libraries were prepared a month apart and sequenced in separate runs. Between roughly 450,000 and 2,000,000 distinct TCR beta clonotypes were identified per donor. Naive TCR beta clonotypes were estimated from low-frequency clonotypes matched to each donor's FACS-determined naive share, without sorting.

The sequence is built from TRBV9 and TRBJ2-3; a stretch of 8 junction bases matches TRBD1. Sequencing was performed on blood. This clonotype originated in a boy aged 10-17 years in good health. The CDR3 protein is CASSSLDRDTDTQYF. The sequenced DNA: TGTGCCAGCAGCTCCCTGGACAGGGACACAGATACGCAGTATTTT.